This T cell receptor (beta chain) was captured in a study of T cell changes during pregnancy in multiple sclerosis. The CDR3 is 21 amino acids. CDR1 is MGHRA, CDR2 YSYEKL, per germline. Germline trimming cut 4 bases from V and 5 bases from J; bases unmatched to any gene: 27. TCRdb keeps only in-frame clones here, not all; method: immunoSEQ multiplex PCR. The sample holds 70,000 to 85,000 clones; about 90% are singletons and the top ten take almost 1.5%. The TCR comes from a female donor with multiple sclerosis, enrolled in a pregnancy study. Sequencing was performed on peripheral blood, taken before pregnancy. The rearrangement links TRBV4-1 to TRBJ1-2; 8 positions agree with TRBD1. The CDR3: CASSPGEFFRDRSILTYGYTF. CDR3 coding DNA: TGCGCCAGCAGCCCGGGGGAATTTTTCCGGGACAGGTCCATTTTAACTTATGGCTACACCTTC.